This T cell receptor (beta chain) came from a study of blood T cell repertoires in COVID-19 (dated by TCRdb to the early 2020s). Regarding the study in general: The collaborator samples originated in the United States, Italy and Spain and spanned the acute and convalescent phases of COVID-19. The dataset comprised deeply sampled blood TCRbeta repertoires from subjects exposed to, actively infected with, or recovered from COVID-19. Where available, HLA class I and class II types were taken from metadata supplied by the sample provider and were not determined by assay-based typing. Samples came from the ongoing ImmuneRACE study (first 160 participants) plus 1,254 subjects from 6 global collaborators. The repertoires were released in a freely available public database meant as a resource for research on the immune response to SARS-CoV-2. Sample metadata almost always included a de-identified subject ID, COVID-19 status, age in years and sex. The material from the prospective study consisted of cDNA or gDNA derived from T cells, B-cell-depleted T cells, or PBMCs.

Note on this clone: Its antigen remains unidentified. No much larger clone exists at a distance of one base, and base qualities are not known.

Points the paper makes about the study in general: Clinical and demographic metadata were provided uncurated, with the amount varying by source and participant.

A second Seattle source provided samples from volunteer blood donors who had recovered from COVID-19. Whole blood was collected in K2EDTA tubes by collaborating institutions according to the institutions' own protocols. Collaborator samples were shipped for TCRbeta analysis as frozen whole blood, isolated PBMCs, or DNA extracted from either sample type. The CDR3 starts with the cysteine, ends with the phenylalanine, and has 14 residues. The CDR3 DNA has 42 bases and is translated from base 1. CDR1 is given as LNHDA and CDR2 as SQIVND, both from the germline V gene (reference sequence). Trimming at the junction amounts to 7 bases on V and 3 bases on J, and the germline ends lie 13 bases apart. The immunoSEQ Assay, a bias-controlled multiplex PCR, was used to amplify TCRbeta CDR3 regions from genomic DNA. As for the authors' bioinformatics: The number of nucleated cells in each sample was estimated from the amplification of reference gene primers within the assay. Sequence reads were collapsed and filtered to measure the absolute abundance of every unique TCRbeta CDR3 rearrangement. Productive Simpson clonality was computed per sample as the square root of Simpson's diversity index over productive rearrangements. TCRdb holds this immuneACCESS table with in-frame rearrangements only. Some clones are missing; in checked studies, unresolved V genes explain under half, and the rest has no known cause. The V and J calls and clone size are taken from that table; D and trimming were inferred from the DNA. The sample records 150,000 to 200,000 clones, nearly 90% of which are singletons. The leading ten clones occupy 1.9% of the sample.

This chain joins TRBV19 to TRBJ1-5, with TRBD1 tentatively as D gene (5 bases match). The sequence was collected from a young man who had recovered from COVID-19. Sequenced input: peripheral blood. Here is the DNA: TGTGCCAGTAAAGCCAGGGCCAACAATCAGCCCCAGCATTTT. Its protein product is CASKARANNQPQHF. This CDR3, with the reference TRBV19 and TRBJ1-5 proteins standing in past its ends, gives the full variable domain DGGITQSPKYLFRKEGQNVTLSCEQNLNHDAMYWYRQDPGQGLRLIYYSQIVNDFQKGDIAEGYSVSREKKESFPLTVTSAQKNPTAFYLCASKARANNQPQHFGDGTRLSIL.